This T cell receptor beta chain is drawn from a study of T cell responses to AZD1222 COVID-19 vaccine. Broader study findings: Most donors were white British and more were female, and clonal diversity was possibly underestimated.

As for this clone: Antigen: not known.

Libraries were prepared by immunoSEQ multiplex PCR; TCRdb keeps only in-frame clonotypes and omits some of them. The table includes around 100,000 clones, 84% detected once. Per the germline V gene, CDR1 is SNHLY and CDR2 is FYNNEI. Trimming took off 8 bases at V and 0 bases at J, with 11 bases between the two ends. This CDR3 has 14 amino acids. The material sequenced was peripheral blood, taken on day 0 of AZD1222 vaccination. V usage is TRBV2 and J usage is TRBJ1-5; possible D gene TRBD1, 5 bases. This receptor was obtained from an adult in good health. CDR3 residues: CASARGNSNQPQHF. The CDR3 bases are TGTGCCAGCGCGAGGGGTAATAGCAATCAGCCCCAGCATTTT. Supplemented by reference TRBV2 and TRBJ1-5, the full variable domain reads EPEVTQTPSHQVTQMGQEVILRCVPISNHLYFYWYRQILGQKVEFLVSFYNNEISEKSEIFDDQFSVERPDGSNFTLKIRSTKLEDSAMYFCASARGNSNQPQHFGDGTRLSIL.